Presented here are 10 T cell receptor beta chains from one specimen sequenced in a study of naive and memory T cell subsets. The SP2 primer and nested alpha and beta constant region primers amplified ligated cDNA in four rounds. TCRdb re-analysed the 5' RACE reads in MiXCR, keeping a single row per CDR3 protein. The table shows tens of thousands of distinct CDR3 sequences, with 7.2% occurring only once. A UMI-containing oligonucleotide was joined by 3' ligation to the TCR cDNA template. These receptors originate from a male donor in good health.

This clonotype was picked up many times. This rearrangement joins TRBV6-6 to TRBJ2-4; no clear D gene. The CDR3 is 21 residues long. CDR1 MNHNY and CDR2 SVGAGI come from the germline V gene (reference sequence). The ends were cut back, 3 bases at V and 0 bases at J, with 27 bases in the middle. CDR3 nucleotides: TGTGCCAGCAGTTATCGTCCAGAGAACCGACCAACGCAACTAGCCAAAAACATTCAGTACTTC. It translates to CASSYRPENRPTQLAKNIQYF.

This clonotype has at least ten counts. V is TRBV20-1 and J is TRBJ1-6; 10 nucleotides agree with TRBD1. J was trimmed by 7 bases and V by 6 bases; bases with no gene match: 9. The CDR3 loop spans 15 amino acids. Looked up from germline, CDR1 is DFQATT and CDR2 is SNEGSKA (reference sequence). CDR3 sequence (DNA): TGCAGTGCAAGGACAGGGGGGCAGGAAAATTCACCCCTCCACTTT. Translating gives CSARTGGQENSPLHF.

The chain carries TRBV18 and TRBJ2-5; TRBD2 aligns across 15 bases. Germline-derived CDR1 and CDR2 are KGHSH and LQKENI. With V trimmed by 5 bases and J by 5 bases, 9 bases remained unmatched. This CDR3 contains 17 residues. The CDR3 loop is CASSSRTSGRAGETQYF. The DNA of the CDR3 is TGTGCCAGCTCATCACGGACTAGCGGGAGGGCCGGTGAGACCCAGTACTTC.

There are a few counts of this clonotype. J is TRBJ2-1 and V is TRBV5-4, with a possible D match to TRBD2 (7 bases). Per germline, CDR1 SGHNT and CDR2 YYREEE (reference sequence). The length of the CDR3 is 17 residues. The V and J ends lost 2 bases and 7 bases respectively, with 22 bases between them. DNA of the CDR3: TGTGCCAGCAGCTTCTCGTTAGGGGGGGGCCGGAGAAATGAGCAGTTCTTC. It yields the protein CASSFSLGGGRRNEQFF.

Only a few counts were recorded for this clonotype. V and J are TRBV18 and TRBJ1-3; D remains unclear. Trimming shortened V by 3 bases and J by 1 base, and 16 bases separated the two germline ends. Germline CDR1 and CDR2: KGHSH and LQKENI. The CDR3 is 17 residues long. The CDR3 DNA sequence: TGTGCCAGCTCACCGTCGGCAGGTTCCCTTTCTGGAAACACCATATATTTT. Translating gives CASSPSAGSLSGNTIYF. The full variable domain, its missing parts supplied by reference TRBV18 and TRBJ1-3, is NAGVMQNPRHLVRRRGQEARLRCSPMKGHSHVYWYRQLPEEGLKFMVYLQKENIIDESGMPKERFSAEFPKEGPSILRIQQVVRGDSAAYFCASSPSAGSLSGNTIYFGEGSWLTVV.

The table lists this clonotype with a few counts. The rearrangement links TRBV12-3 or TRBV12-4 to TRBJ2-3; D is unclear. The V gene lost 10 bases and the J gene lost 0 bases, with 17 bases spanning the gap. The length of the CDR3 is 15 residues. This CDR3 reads CAISLVSESTDTQYF. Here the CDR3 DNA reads TGTGCCATCTCACTGGTGAGCGAGAGCACAGATACGCAGTATTTT.

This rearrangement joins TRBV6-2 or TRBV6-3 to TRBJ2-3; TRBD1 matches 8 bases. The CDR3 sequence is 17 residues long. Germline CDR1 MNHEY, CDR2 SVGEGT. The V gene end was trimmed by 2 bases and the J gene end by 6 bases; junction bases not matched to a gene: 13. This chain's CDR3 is CASSYSQGAILRDTQYF. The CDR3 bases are TGTGCCAGCAGTTACAGTCAGGGGGCGATACTACGGGATACGCAGTATTTT.

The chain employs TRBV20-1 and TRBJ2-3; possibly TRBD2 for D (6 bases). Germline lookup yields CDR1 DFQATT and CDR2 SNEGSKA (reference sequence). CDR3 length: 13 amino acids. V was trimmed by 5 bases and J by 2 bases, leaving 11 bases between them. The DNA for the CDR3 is TGCAGTGCTCGACCGGGGGTCACAGATACGCAGTATTTT. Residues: CSARPGVTDTQYF.

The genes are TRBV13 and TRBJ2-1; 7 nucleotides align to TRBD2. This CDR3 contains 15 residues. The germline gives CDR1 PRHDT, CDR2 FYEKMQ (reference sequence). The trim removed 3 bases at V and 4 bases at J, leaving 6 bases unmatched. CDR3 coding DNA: TGTGCCAGCAGCTTCAGGCGGGGGATATACAATGAGCAGTTCTTC. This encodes CASSFRRGIYNEQFF.

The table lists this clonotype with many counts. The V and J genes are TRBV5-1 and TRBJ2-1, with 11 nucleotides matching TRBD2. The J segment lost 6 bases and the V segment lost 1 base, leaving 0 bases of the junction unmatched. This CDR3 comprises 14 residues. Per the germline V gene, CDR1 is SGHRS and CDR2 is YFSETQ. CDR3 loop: CASSLTSGSNEQFF. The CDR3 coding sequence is TGCGCCAGCAGCTTGACTAGCGGGAGCAATGAGCAGTTCTTC.